This T cell receptor beta chain was observed in a study of T cell changes during pregnancy in multiple sclerosis. Assay used: immunoSEQ multiplex PCR; TCRdb lists only in-frame clones, some missing. The sample has approximately 100,000 clones; roughly nine tenths are singletons. The CDR3 contains 15 residues. After removal of 5 bases from V and 7 bases from J, the junction contained 7 bases not matched to a gene. Per the germline V gene, CDR1 is SGHAT and CDR2 is FQDESV (reference sequence). This chain connects TRBV11-1 to TRBJ1-5; 11 nucleotides align to TRBD1. The material sequenced was peripheral blood, taken before pregnancy. The TCR originated in a female donor with multiple sclerosis, enrolled in a pregnancy study. As DNA, the CDR3 is TGTGCCAGCAGCAGAGGACAGGGGGCTTTGCAGCCCCAGCATTTT. It codes for CASSRGQGALQPQHF.